This T cell receptor (beta chain) came from a study of OX40 agonist ivuxolimab in advanced cancers. For the study at large: Ivuxolimab was delivered to patients intravenously every 2 weeks at doses spanning 0.01 to 10 mg/kg. A partial response was reached by three patients: one with hepatocellular carcinoma and two with cutaneous melanoma.

This clone is classed as medium-sized. Its matching antigen is unknown. Study-wide results and limits: Low clonal expansion, among the lowest seen, marked partial responders at 0.1-3.0 mg/kg. Normalized expansion of T-cell clones was also low for some nonresponders.

The assay was immunoSEQ multiplex PCR, and TCRdb's table has in-frame clones only and misses some. The repertoire holds tens of thousands of clones, with 65% to 85% as singletons. The germline V and J ends were trimmed by 3 bases and 8 bases, with 8 bases remaining between them. This CDR3 region has 11 residues. Germline lookup yields CDR1 DFQATT and CDR2 SNEGSKA (reference sequence). Sequences were derived from CD4+ or CD8+ T cells sorted from blood, sampled in a trial of the OX40 agonist ivuxolimab. This receptor was identified in an adult with an advanced solid tumor such as melanoma, head and neck, liver or kidney cancer. The V and J genes are TRBV20-1 and TRBJ1-3; D gene ambiguous. CDR3 in DNA: TGCAGTGCTAGTAAAATAGACACCATATATTTT. This sequence encodes CSASKIDTIYF.